These 10 T cell receptor beta chains originate from one sample sequenced in a study of blood T cell repertoires in COVID-19. The data were produced by immunoSEQ multiplex PCR, yet TCRdb's version contains in-frame clones alone and is incomplete. The sample consists of approximately 100,000 clones, about 80% of them appearing once. The sequenced sample consisted of peripheral blood. All receptors come from a man between 65 and 85 years old with acute or convalescent COVID-19.

In regard to this clone: Other DNA sequences in the sample encode the same CDR3. J is TRBJ1-5 and V is TRBV18, with 8 bases identical to TRBD1. The CDR3 is 15 amino acids. CDR1 and CDR2 (germline): KGHSH, LQKENI. Trimming cost V 3 bases and J 0 bases; bases outside gene matches: 1. The CDR3 sequence: CASSPGQGSNQPQHF. For the CDR3, the DNA is TGTGCCAGCTCACCTGGACAGGGTAGCAATCAGCCCCAGCATTTT.

The chain employs TRBV6-2 or TRBV6-3 and TRBJ2-2; no definite D call. Trimming stripped 2 bases from V and 1 base from J, with 8 bases between. Germline CDR1 is MNHEY and CDR2 is SVGEGT. The CDR3 runs to 15 residues. The CDR3 DNA is TGTGCCAGCAGTTACGTAGCTGGGAACACCGGGGAGCTGTTTTTT. Its protein product is CASSYVAGNTGELFF.

The rearrangement joins TRBV28 to TRBJ2-2; TRBD2 matches 7 bases. There are 12 residues in the CDR3. V shed 11 bases, J shed 2 bases, and the junction held 2 bases outside the gene matches. CDR1 MDHEN and CDR2 SYDVKM come from the germline V gene. Here the CDR3 DNA reads TGTGCCGGGGGGGGTAACACCGGGGAGCTGTTTTTT. It encodes CAGGGNTGELFF. The whole variable domain, remainder taken from reference TRBV28 and TRBJ2-2, is DVKVTQSSRYLVKRTGEKVFLECVQDMDHENMFWYRQDPGLGLRLIYFSYDVKMKEKGDIPEGYSVSREKKERFSLILESASTNQTSMYLCAGGGNTGELFFGEGSRLTVL.

The rearrangement links TRBV19 to TRBJ2-7; D call uncertain. This CDR3 has 13 residues. Germline V lookup: CDR1 LNHDA, CDR2 SQIVND (reference sequence). V was trimmed by 5 bases and J by 3 bases, leaving 11 bases between them. CDR3 loop: CASSSRQDYEQYF. CDR3 in DNA: TGTGCCAGTAGTTCCAGACAAGACTACGAGCAGTACTTC. The variable domain in full, with the rest retrieved from reference TRBV19 and TRBJ2-7, is DGGITQSPKYLFRKEGQNVTLSCEQNLNHDAMYWYRQDPGQGLRLIYYSQIVNDFQKGDIAEGYSVSREKKESFPLTVTSAQKNPTAFYLCASSSRQDYEQYFGPGTRLTVT.

The CDR3 loop is CATSDWGDEKLFF. CDR3 nucleotides: TGTGCCACCAGTGATTGGGGGGATGAAAAACTGTTTTTT. The genes are TRBV24-1 and TRBJ1-4, with D tentatively TRBD1 (5 bases). Trimming stripped 2 bases from V and 6 bases from J, with 6 bases between. Germline lookup yields CDR1 KGHDR and CDR2 SFDVKD. The CDR3 totals 13 residues.

The J gene is TRBJ1-5, the V gene TRBV11-1; the match to TRBD1 covers 7 bases. The CDR3 loop spans 15 amino acids. From germline, CDR1 is SGHAT and CDR2 FQDESV (reference sequence). Trimming cost V 5 bases and J 1 base; bases outside gene matches: 5. The CDR3 nucleotides are TGTGCCAGCAGCGCAGGGACAGCCAGCAATCAGCCCCAGCATTTT. Its translation is CASSAGTASNQPQHF.

CDR3 sequence: CASSQLPGVGGYTF. DNA of the CDR3: TGCGCCAGCAGCCAACTCCCAGGCGTGGGTGGCTACACCTTC. The J gene is TRBJ1-2, the V gene TRBV4-1; the D is unclear. CDR3 size: 14 residues. Germline V gene lookup returns CDR1 MGHRA and CDR2 YSYEKL. With 2 bases removed from V and 7 bases from J, the gap between germline ends came to 14 bases.

The chain has TRBV7-9 and TRBJ1-3; 12 nucleotides align to TRBD1. Germline V lookup: CDR1 SEHNR, CDR2 FQNEAQ (reference sequence). The CDR3 totals 18 residues. J was trimmed by 0 bases and V by 3 bases; bases with no gene match: 6. The CDR3 loop reads CASSFGTGGLSSGNTIYF. CDR3 DNA sequence: TGTGCCAGCAGCTTCGGGACAGGGGGCCTGAGCTCTGGAAACACCATATATTTT.

In its sample, this clone was seen many times. The chain employs TRBV7-2 and TRBJ2-1, with 8 positions matching TRBD2. CDR3 length equals 15 residues. The V gene end was trimmed by 5 bases and the J gene end by 6 bases; junction bases not matched to a gene: 9. In germline, CDR1 is SGHTA, CDR2 FQGNSA. CDR3: CASSGSGRWINEQFF. CDR3 DNA sequence: TGTGCCAGCAGCGGAAGCGGGAGATGGATCAATGAGCAGTTCTTC.

The chain employs TRBV9 and TRBJ2-3, with TRBD2 as a possible D gene (5 bases). Trimming took 4 bases from V and 2 from J, leaving 8 bases between them. The CDR3 extends over 13 amino acids. CDR1 and CDR2 from the germline V gene are SGDLS and YYNGEE. Here the CDR3 DNA reads TGTGCCAGCAGCCCAGCGGTCACAGATACGCAGTATTTT. This encodes CASSPAVTDTQYF. Variable domain in full (rest from reference TRBV9 and TRBJ2-3): DSGVTQTPKHLITATGQRVTLRCSPRSGDLSVYWYQQSLDQGLQFLIQYYNGEERAKGNILERFSAQQFPDLHSELNLSSLELGDSALYFCASSPAVTDTQYFGPGTRLTVL.